This record concerns one T cell receptor beta chain sequence. Its antigen remains unidentified. These data belong to a study of vaccination effects on CD4 cells after COVID-19. Within the ViraFEST assay, antigen-specific CD4+ T cells underwent expansion with viral peptide pools prior to sequencing. The culture ran for 10 to 11 days, and then CD4+ T cells were isolated. It was two doses of either the BNT162b2 or mRNA-1273 vaccine that participants received. IL-2 medium took the place of half the medium on both days 3 and 7. The V gene's germline CDR1 is MDHEN and CDR2 SYDVKM. The CDR3 has 16 residues. Trimming took 6 bases from V and 2 from J, leaving 14 bases between them. TCRdb's table, derived via immunoSEQ multiplex PCR, lists solely in-frame clones and lacks some. The sample shows around 30,000 clones, around 75% of them seen only once. Notes on the study in general: Within healthy vaccinees, only 1 of 255 vaccine-induced clones displayed cross-reactivity with common cold coronaviruses.

The J gene is TRBJ2-6, the V gene TRBV28; the D gene is possibly TRBD2 (5 bases). Sequenced material: CD4+ T cells from PBMCs cultured with SARS-CoV-2 spike peptides, taken after COVID-19 vaccination. The clonotype originates from a human donor who received a COVID-19 vaccine. Some clones in this sample may be carry-over from other donors' samples. As DNA, the CDR3 is TGTGCCAGCAGCACGATGCCGGGGACTGGGGCCAACGTCCTGACTTTC. It translates to CASSTMPGTGANVLTF.